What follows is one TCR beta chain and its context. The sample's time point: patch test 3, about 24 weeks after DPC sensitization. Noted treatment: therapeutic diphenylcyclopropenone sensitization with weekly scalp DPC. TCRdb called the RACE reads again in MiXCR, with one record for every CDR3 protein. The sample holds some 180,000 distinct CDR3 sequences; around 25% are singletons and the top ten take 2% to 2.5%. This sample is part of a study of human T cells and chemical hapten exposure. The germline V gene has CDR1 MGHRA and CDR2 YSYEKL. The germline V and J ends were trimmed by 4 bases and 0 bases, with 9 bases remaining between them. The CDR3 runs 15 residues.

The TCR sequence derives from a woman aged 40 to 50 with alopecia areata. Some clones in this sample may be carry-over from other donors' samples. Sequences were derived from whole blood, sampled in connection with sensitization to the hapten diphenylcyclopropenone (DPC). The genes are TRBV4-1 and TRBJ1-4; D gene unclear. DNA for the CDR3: TGCGCCAGCAGCCGTTCAGGTGCAACTAATGAAAAACTGTTTTTT. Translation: CASSRSGATNEKLFF.